The source of this T cell receptor (beta chain) is a study of monozygotic twins with cystic fibrosis. The CDR3 sequence is 14 residues long. Germline V gene lookup returns CDR1 SQVTM and CDR2 ANQGSEA. J lost 4 bases, V lost 4 bases, and 5 bases had no gene match. Turning to this clone: Its target is unknown.

Notes on the study in general: Unrelated CF individuals shared fewer identical clonotypes than monozygotic CF twins.

TCRdb keeps only in-frame clones here, not all; method: immunoSEQ multiplex PCR. The sample holds approximately 33,000 clones, about 87% seen once. Sequencing input: blood. V is TRBV29-1 and J is TRBJ2-1, with 9 nucleotides matching TRBD2. This TCR derives from a girl aged 2-9 years with cystic fibrosis. CDR3 in DNA: TGCAGCGTTGGTCTGACTAGCGGATACAATGAGCAGTTCTTC. Its protein is CSVGLTSGYNEQFF.